Presented here are 21 T cell receptor beta chains from one specimen sequenced in a study of blood T cells in healthy people across ages. PCR was performed a second time for about 7 to 11 cycles using a sample-barcoded 5' primer and a J-beta primer mix. In TCRdb, the 5' RACE reads were re-called with MiXCR into one record per CDR3 protein. The repertoire holds fewer than 1,000,000 distinct CDR3 sequences, about 42% seen once, with roughly 19% in the top ten. Sequencing was performed on blood. The receptor source for this set is a man in his 60s in good health.

This clonotype occurred a few times. The gene calls are TRBV3-1 and TRBJ1-4; 9 positions agree with TRBD1. Trimming removed 4 bases from V and 3 bases from J; junction bases left unmatched: 6. Per the germline V gene, CDR1 is LGHDT and CDR2 is YNNKEL (reference sequence). The CDR3 has 16 amino acids. Here the CDR3 DNA reads TGTGCCAGCAGCCTCGCGGGACAGGGCTCTAATGAAAAACTGTTTTTT. It specifies CASSLAGQGSNEKLFF.

The chain links TRBV20-1 to TRBJ2-5; D perhaps matches TRBD2 (5 bases). Germline loops: CDR1 DFQATT, CDR2 SNEGSKA (reference sequence). The CDR3 totals 14 residues. Deletions cut 2 bases from V and 4 bases from J, with 14 bases between. The CDR3 DNA sequence: TGCAGTGCTAGACGGGGTGATTGGAGAGAGACCCAGTACTTC. Translating gives CSARRGDWRETQYF.

The chain carries TRBV2 and TRBJ1-2, with D possibly TRBD1 on 5 matching bases. CDR1 is SNHLY and CDR2 is FYNNEI in the germline V gene. The CDR3 length is 15 residues. Trimming shortened V by 4 bases and J by 5 bases, and 17 bases separated the two germline ends. The CDR3 DNA follows: TGTGCCAGCAGTGGACACAGACAGTTGGGTTATGGCTACACCTTC. It specifies CASSGHRQLGYGYTF. Complete variable domain (other parts from reference TRBV2 and TRBJ1-2): EPEVTQTPSHQVTQMGQEVILRCVPISNHLYFYWYRQILGQKVEFLVSFYNNEISEKSEIFDDQFSVERPDGSNFTLKIRSTKLEDSAMYFCASSGHRQLGYGYTFGSGTRLTVV.

The V and J genes are TRBV7-9 and TRBJ2-3; D ambiguous. CDR1 and CDR2 from the germline V gene are SEHNR and FQNEAQ (reference sequence). V was pared by 3 bases and J by 2 bases, with 6 bases between. The CDR3 loop spans 13 amino acids. The CDR3 sequence is CASSFANTDTQYF. As DNA, the CDR3 is TGTGCCAGCAGCTTTGCGAACACAGATACGCAGTATTTT.

The chain has TRBV9 and TRBJ2-3; TRBD2 aligns across 11 bases. The junction had 0 bases not matched to a gene; V was cut back by 1 base and J by 5 bases. Germline assignment: CDR1 SGDLS and CDR2 YYNGEE. The CDR3 has 14 residues. CDR3 region: CASSVTSGGDTQYF. CDR3 DNA sequence: TGTGCCAGCAGCGTAACTAGCGGGGGAGATACGCAGTATTTT.

V and J are TRBV30 and TRBJ2-7, with D maybe TRBD2 (7 bases). The CDR3 has 12 residues. Trimming shortened V by 3 bases and J by 6 bases, and 12 bases separated the two germline ends. Germline lookup yields CDR1 GTSNPN and CDR2 SVGIG (reference sequence). The CDR3 reads CAWRQGGVEQYF. CDR3 DNA: TGTGCCTGGAGACAGGGAGGGGTCGAGCAGTACTTC.

This clonotype was recorded a few times. This chain joins TRBV20-1 and TRBJ2-1; D remains ambiguous. The germline gives CDR1 DFQATT, CDR2 SNEGSKA (reference sequence). The length of the CDR3 is 11 residues. Trimming took off 3 bases at V and 6 bases at J, with 6 bases between the two ends. The CDR3 DNA follows: TGCAGTGCTAGCATGGGCAATGAGCAGTTCTTC. This codes for CSASMGNEQFF.

The chain couples TRBV6-2 or TRBV6-3 to TRBJ2-7, with 7 bases lining up with TRBD1. Trimming at V came to 5 bases and at J to 2 bases, leaving 6 bases not matched to a gene. CDR1 and CDR2 from the germline V gene are MNHEY and SVGEGT. There are 14 residues in the CDR3. The CDR3: CASSRTGLPYEQYF. As DNA, the CDR3 is TGTGCCAGCAGTCGGACAGGTTTACCCTACGAGCAGTACTTC.

Comments on this clonotype: The junction departs from the called germline gene at one end, perhaps through a read error. This sequence joins TRBV7-2 and TRBJ2-5; possibly TRBD2 for D (5 bases). The last part of the DNA fits TRBJ2-7 better; the J call may be wrong. This CDR3 has 12 residues. CDR1 and CDR2 (germline): SGHTA, FQGNSA. The CDR3 DNA reads TGTGCCGGCAGCTTCACTAGCTACGAGCAGTACTTC. It encodes CAGSFTSYEQYF.

The table lists this clonotype with many counts. The genes are TRBV20-1 and TRBJ2-7; 8 nucleotides align to TRBD1. Per germline, CDR1 DFQATT and CDR2 SNEGSKA (reference sequence). This CDR3 contains 15 residues. The junction had 10 bases not matched to a gene; V was cut back by 5 bases and J by 1 base. The CDR3 nucleotides are TGCAGTGCTTACCTTGTCGGACAGGGTTCCTACGAGCAGTACTTC. This gives the protein CSAYLVGQGSYEQYF.

Notes on this clonotype: Just one base apart from a much larger clone, this may be a read error. This CDR3 is CSAIGSQEETQFF. DNA for the CDR3: TGCAGTGCCATCGGGTCGCAGGAAGAGACCCAGTTCTTC. This sequence joins TRBV20-1 and TRBJ2-1; D is undetermined. This CDR3 is 13 amino acids long. Trimming took off 6 bases at V and 13 bases at J, with 22 bases between the two ends. The germline V gene has CDR1 DFQATT and CDR2 SNEGSKA (reference sequence).

This clonotype was observed a few times. This chain links TRBV10-2 with TRBJ2-7; D is possibly TRBD2 (5 bases). Germline values: CDR1 WSHSY, CDR2 SAAADI. This CDR3 is 12 amino acids long. Trimming left V 4 bases short and J 5 bases short, with 9 bases between. CDR3 region: CASSGGSNEQYF. As DNA, the CDR3 is TGCGCCAGCAGTGGTGGGAGCAACGAGCAGTACTTC.

This clonotype was seen only once. The chain uses TRBV11-3 and TRBJ2-1, with D possibly matching TRBD2 (7 bases). CDR3 length: 15 amino acids. Germline loops: CDR1 SGHNT, CDR2 YENEEA. Trimming shortened V by 5 bases and J by 5 bases, and 16 bases separated the two germline ends. This CDR3 reads CASSPGGPQDNEQFF. The CDR3 nucleotides are TGTGCCAGCAGCCCCGGGGGGCCTCAGGACAATGAGCAGTTCTTC. Filled out from reference TRBV11-3 and TRBJ2-1, the complete variable domain reads EAGVVQSPRYKIIEKKQPVAFWCNPISGHNTLYWYLQNLGQGPELLIRYENEEAVDDSQLPKDRFSAERLKGVDSTLKIQPAELGDSAVYLCASSPGGPQDNEQFFGPGTRLTVL.

The V and J genes are TRBV20-1 and TRBJ2-1; a weak D match, TRBD1 (6 bases). The germline gives CDR1 DFQATT, CDR2 SNEGSKA (reference sequence). Trimming took off 3 bases at V and 8 bases at J, with 17 bases between the two ends. The CDR3 is 14 amino acids. CDR3 residues: CSASGTPLGYEQFF. The CDR3 DNA sequence: TGCAGTGCTAGCGGGACACCCCTGGGGTATGAGCAGTTCTTC.

The table lists this clonotype with a count of one. The J gene is TRBJ2-4, the V gene TRBV20-1; TRBD2 matches at 7 bases. TRBJ2-5 matches the DNA end more closely, so the J call is doubtful. CDR3 length equals 14 residues. Germline values: CDR1 DFQATT, CDR2 SNEGSKA (reference sequence). The DNA for the CDR3 is TGCAGTGGGGCTCGGATGGGGGGGCAAGAGACCCAGTACTTC. This codes for CSGARMGGQETQYF.

This clonotype was counted between two and nine times. The chain employs TRBV6-2 or TRBV6-3 and TRBJ2-1; TRBD2 agrees at 10 bases. The CDR3 spans 13 residues. Germline CDR1 is MNHEY and CDR2 is SVGEGT. V was clipped by 8 bases and J by 7 bases; unmatched bases: 5. This CDR3 reads CASGLAGDNEQFF. CDR3 coding DNA: TGTGCCAGCGGGCTAGCGGGGGATAATGAGCAGTTCTTC.

Worth noting for this clonotype: Since a much larger clone is just one base distant, this may be a read error. The V and J genes are TRBV4-3 and TRBJ2-7; TRBD1 matches 9 bases. The germline CDR1 and CDR2 sequences are LGHNA and YSLEER. CDR3 length: 15 amino acids. For the CDR3, the DNA is TGCGCCAGCAGCCAAGATCCGGGACAGGGCTACGAGCGGTACTTC. This codes for CASSQDPGQGYERYF.

This chain connects TRBV7-9 to TRBJ2-1; TRBD1 agrees at 7 bases. The CDR3 has 13 residues. Germline V gene data show CDR1 as SEHNR and CDR2 as FQNEAQ (reference sequence). V dropped 7 bases and J dropped 4; count of bases not matched to a gene: 4. The CDR3 bases are TGTGCCAGCAAAGAACAGGGGTACAATGAGCAGTTCTTC. Encoded protein: CASKEQGYNEQFF.

J is TRBJ1-1 and V is TRBV12-3 or TRBV12-4; the D gene is possibly TRBD1 (6 bases). CDR3 length: 13 amino acids. V was clipped by 5 bases and J by 1 base, with 8 bases between them. This CDR3 is CASSGDTNTEAFF. The CDR3 region has the DNA TGTGCCAGCAGTGGGGACACGAACACTGAAGCTTTCTTT.

The J gene is TRBJ1-2, the V gene TRBV7-2; tentatively, D is TRBD1 (5 bases). The CDR3 has 14 amino acids. The V end lost 5 bases, the J end lost 6 bases, and 16 bases lay between the germline ends. Germline V lookup: CDR1 SGHTA, CDR2 FQGNSA. CDR3 nucleotide sequence: TGTGCCAGCAGCCGGGACGGGAGTCGCGATGGCTACACCTTC. Protein: CASSRDGSRDGYTF.

This clonotype was seen only a few times. The chain joins TRBV6-5 to TRBJ1-6; weak D call: TRBD1 (6 bases). CDR1 is MNHEY, CDR2 SVGAGI, per germline. V was shortened by 6 bases and J by 9 bases, with 12 bases between the two germline ends. The CDR3 has 13 residues. Written as DNA, the CDR3 is TGTGCCAGCAGGCCAGACAGGACTTCACCCCTCCACTTT. Its translation is CASRPDRTSPLHF.